This T cell receptor (beta chain) was recovered during a study of blood T cell repertoires in COVID-19. The CDR3 has 14 residues. Germline V lookup: CDR1 ENHRY, CDR2 SYGVKD. V lost 2 bases and J lost 6, with 13 bases in between. Seattle's enrolled individuals joined amid active infection and were then monitored longitudinally. Assay: immunoSEQ multiplex PCR; the TCRdb copy retains only in-frame clones and omits some. The sample lists 300,000 or so clones, roughly 88% occurring once. This receptor was identified in a woman in her thirties with COVID-19, enrolled during active disease. The chain employs TRBV10-3 and TRBJ1-2; no firm D call. Sequencing used peripheral blood. The CDR3 spells CAISEGRFTDGYTF. In nucleotides, the CDR3 is TGTGCCATCAGTGAGGGCAGGTTTACGGATGGCTACACCTTC.